Sequencing of this T cell receptor (beta chain) was carried out in a study of blood T cell repertoires in COVID-19. Study as a whole: Samples taken during acute and convalescent COVID-19 were collected in the United States, Italy and Spain. PBMCs, B-cell-depleted T cells, or T cells provided the cDNA or gDNA that made up the material.

Germline V CDR1 and CDR2: MNHEY, SVGEGT. V dropped 5 bases and J dropped 4 bases, with 8 bases sitting between them. This CDR3 spans 12 amino acids. In the original processing: Scientists estimated how many nucleated cells there were by amplifying reference gene primers. Some clones are missing from TCRdb's copy, which holds only in-frame ones; the method was immunoSEQ multiplex PCR. V and J calls and clone size are as listed in that table; D and trimming were resolved from the DNA. The repertoire includes 150,000 or so clones, 81% of them detected once, and 11% sits in the top ten. The source material was peripheral blood. This clonotype was sampled from a man between 60 and 75 years old with active or convalescent COVID-19. The chain carries TRBV6-2 or TRBV6-3 and TRBJ1-1, with D unresolved. CDR3 nucleotides: TGTGCCAGCAGTCGGGAGACCACTGAAGCTTTCTTT. Its protein is CASSRETTEAFF.